This T cell receptor beta chain was identified in a study of identical twins. Template switching added a universal primer binding site, and final cDNA carried unique molecular identifiers. TCRdb fed the 5' RACE reads into MiXCR, producing one record per CDR3 protein. The sample has under 1 million distinct CDR3 sequences, 9% to 15% seen once. The length of the CDR3 is 15 residues. Germline CDR1 reads LGHDT; CDR2 reads YNNKEL (reference sequence). V dropped 5 bases and J dropped 1; count of bases not matched to a gene: 5. A further study also used this sample, focusing on yellow fever vaccine responses in identical twins.

The rearrangement joins TRBV3-1 to TRBJ2-3; 8 bases align to TRBD2. Sequencing was carried out using PBMCs. This receptor was obtained from a woman aged 18-29 years in good health. CDR3 sequence (DNA): TGTGCCAGCAGCAGCCGGCGGGGGGGCACAGATACGCAGTATTTT. Amino acid sequence: CASSSRRGGTDTQYF.